The present TCR beta chain was sequenced within a study of blood T cell repertoires in COVID-19. The length of the CDR3 is 16 residues. After removal of 3 bases from V and 2 bases from J, the junction contained 6 bases not matched to a gene. The V gene's germline CDR1 is SGDLS and CDR2 YYNGEE. This table comes from immunoSEQ multiplex PCR, and its TCRdb copy is limited to in-frame clones, with some not included. The sample carries some 390,000 clones, around 87% recorded once. What was sequenced was peripheral blood. J is TRBJ1-3 and V is TRBV9; 9 bases agree with TRBD1. This clonotype was obtained from a human donor in a cohort sampled during active COVID-19. The CDR3, as DNA: TGTGCCAGCAGCGCACAAACAGGGGGCACTGGAAACACCATATATTTT. Translation: CASSAQTGGTGNTIYF.